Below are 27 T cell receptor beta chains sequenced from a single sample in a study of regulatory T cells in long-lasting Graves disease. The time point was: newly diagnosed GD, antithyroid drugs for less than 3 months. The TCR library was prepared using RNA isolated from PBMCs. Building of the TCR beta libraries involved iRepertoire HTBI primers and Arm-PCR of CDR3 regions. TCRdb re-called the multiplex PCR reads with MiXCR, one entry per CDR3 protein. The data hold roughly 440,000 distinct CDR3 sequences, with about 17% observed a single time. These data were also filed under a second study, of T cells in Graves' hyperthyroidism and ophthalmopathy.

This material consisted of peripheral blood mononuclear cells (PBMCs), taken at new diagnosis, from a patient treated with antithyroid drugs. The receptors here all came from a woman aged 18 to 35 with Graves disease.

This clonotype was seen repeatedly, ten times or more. The DNA for the CDR3 is TGTGCCAGCAGTACCGACACGATAGAGACCCAGTACTTC. Translation: CASSTDTIETQYF. This chain uses TRBV2 with TRBJ2-5; D call uncertain. The CDR3 extends over 13 amino acids. Trimming left V 5 bases short and J 4 bases short, with 11 bases between. Germline CDR1 SNHLY, CDR2 FYNNEI.

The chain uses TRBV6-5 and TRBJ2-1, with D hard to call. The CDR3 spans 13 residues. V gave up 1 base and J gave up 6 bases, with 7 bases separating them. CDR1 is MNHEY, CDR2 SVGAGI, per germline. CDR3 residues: CASSYFGPNEQFF. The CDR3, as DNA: TGTGCCAGCAGTTACTTCGGCCCCAATGAGCAGTTCTTC.

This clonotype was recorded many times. In DNA, the CDR3 is TGTGCCAGCAGTGGTAGCGGGGGTCTCTACGAGCAGTACTTC. Translated: CASSGSGGLYEQYF. The chain recombines TRBV2 with TRBJ2-7, with 9 positions matching TRBD2. The ends lost 4 bases at V and 3 bases at J; junction bases unmatched: 4. The CDR3 covers 14 residues. Germline V gives CDR1 SNHLY, CDR2 FYNNEI. The full variable domain, in which reference TRBV2 and TRBJ2-7 provide the parts outside the CDR3, is EPEVTQTPSHQVTQMGQEVILRCVPISNHLYFYWYRQILGQKVEFLVSFYNNEISEKSEIFDDQFSVERPDGSNFTLKIRSTKLEDSAMYFCASSGSGGLYEQYFGPGTRLTVT.

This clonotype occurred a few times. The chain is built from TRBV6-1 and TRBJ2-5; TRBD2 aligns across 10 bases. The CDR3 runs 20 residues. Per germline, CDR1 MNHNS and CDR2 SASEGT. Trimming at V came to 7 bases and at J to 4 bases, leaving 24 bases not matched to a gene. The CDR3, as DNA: TGTGCCAGCATCTCTTCAATTATACCGATTAGCGGGAGGTTCGGAGAGACCCAGTACTTC. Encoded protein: CASISSIIPISGRFGETQYF.

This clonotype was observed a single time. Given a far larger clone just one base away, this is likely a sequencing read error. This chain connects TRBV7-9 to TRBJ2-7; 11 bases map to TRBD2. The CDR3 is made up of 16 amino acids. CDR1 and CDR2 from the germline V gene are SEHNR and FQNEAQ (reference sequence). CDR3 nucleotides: TGTGTCAGCAGCCATCCTAGCGGGAGGCCCTCCTACGAGCAGTACTTC. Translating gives CVSSHPSGRPSYEQYF.

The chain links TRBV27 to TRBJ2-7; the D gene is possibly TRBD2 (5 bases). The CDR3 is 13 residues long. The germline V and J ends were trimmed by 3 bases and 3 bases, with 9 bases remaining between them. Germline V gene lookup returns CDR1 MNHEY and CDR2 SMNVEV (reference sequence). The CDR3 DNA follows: TGTGCCAGCAGTTTTAGCGAACTCTACGAGCAGTACTTC. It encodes CASSFSELYEQYF.

The CDR3 protein is CASSFGLTSGDSYEQYF. In DNA form, the CDR3 reads TGTGCCAGCAGCTTCGGTCTAACTAGCGGAGACTCCTACGAGCAGTACTTC. The V gene is TRBV5-6, the J gene TRBJ2-7, with TRBD2 identical over 8 bases. J gave up 0 bases and V 2 bases, and 10 bases lay outside the gene matches. This CDR3 spans 17 amino acids. Germline-derived CDR1 and CDR2 are SGHDT and YYEEEE.

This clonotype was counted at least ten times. For the CDR3, the DNA is TGTGCCAGCAGCATCGGCTGGGGGCCCTACGAGCAGTACTTC. Amino acid sequence: CASSIGWGPYEQYF. The V gene is TRBV7-6, the J gene TRBJ2-7; possibly TRBD1 for D (6 bases). The CDR3 has 14 residues. With 5 bases removed from V and 2 bases from J, the gap between germline ends came to 13 bases. Germline lookup yields CDR1 SGHVS and CDR2 FNYEAQ. The full variable domain, completed using reference TRBV7-6 and TRBJ2-7, is GAGVSQSPRYKVTKRGQDVALRCDPISGHVSLYWYRQALGQGPEFLTYFNYEAQQDKSGLPNDRFSAERPEGSISTLTIQRTEQRDSAMYRCASSIGWGPYEQYFGPGTRLTVT.

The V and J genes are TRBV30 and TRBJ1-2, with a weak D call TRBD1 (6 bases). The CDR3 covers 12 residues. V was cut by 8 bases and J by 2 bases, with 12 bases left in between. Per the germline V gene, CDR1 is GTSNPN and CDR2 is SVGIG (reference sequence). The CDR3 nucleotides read TGTGCCGGAACGGACAGCAACTATGGCTACACCTTC. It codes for CAGTDSNYGYTF.

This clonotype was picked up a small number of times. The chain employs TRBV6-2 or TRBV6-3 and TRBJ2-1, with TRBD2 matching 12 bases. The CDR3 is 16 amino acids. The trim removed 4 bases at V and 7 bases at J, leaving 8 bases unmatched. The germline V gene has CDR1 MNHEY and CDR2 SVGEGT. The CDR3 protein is CASSFPRTSGTNEQFF. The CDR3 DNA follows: TGTGCCAGCAGTTTCCCCAGGACTAGCGGGACGAATGAGCAGTTCTTC.

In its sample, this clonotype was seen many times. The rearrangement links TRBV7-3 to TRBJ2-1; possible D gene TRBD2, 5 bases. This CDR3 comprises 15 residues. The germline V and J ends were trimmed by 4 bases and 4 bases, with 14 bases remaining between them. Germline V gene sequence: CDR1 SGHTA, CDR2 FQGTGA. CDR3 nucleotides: TGTGCCAGCAGCTACGGCGGAGGCGAATACAATGAGCAGTTCTTC. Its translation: CASSYGGGEYNEQFF. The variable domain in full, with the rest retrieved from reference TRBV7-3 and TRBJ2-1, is GAGVSQTPSNKVTEKGKYVELRCDPISGHTALYWYRQSLGQGPEFLIYFQGTGAADDSGLPNDRFFAVRPEGSVSTLKIQRTERGDSAVYLCASSYGGGEYNEQFFGPGTRLTVL.

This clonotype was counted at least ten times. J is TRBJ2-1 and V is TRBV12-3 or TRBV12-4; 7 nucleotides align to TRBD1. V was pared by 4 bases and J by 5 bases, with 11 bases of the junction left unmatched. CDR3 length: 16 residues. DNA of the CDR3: TGTGCCAGCAGTTCCCGACAGGGTTGGTCCCACAATGAGCAGTTCTTC. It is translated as CASSSRQGWSHNEQFF.

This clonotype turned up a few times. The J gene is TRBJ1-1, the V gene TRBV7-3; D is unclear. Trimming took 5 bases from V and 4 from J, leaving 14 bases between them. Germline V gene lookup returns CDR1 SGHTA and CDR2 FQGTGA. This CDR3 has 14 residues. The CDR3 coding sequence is TGTGCCAGCAGCCCCCCGAAAGGGCTCACTGAAGCTTTCTTT. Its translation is CASSPPKGLTEAFF.

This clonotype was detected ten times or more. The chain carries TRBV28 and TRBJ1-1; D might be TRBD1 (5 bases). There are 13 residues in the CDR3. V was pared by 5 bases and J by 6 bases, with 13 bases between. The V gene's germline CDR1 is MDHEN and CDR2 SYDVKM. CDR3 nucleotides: TGTGCCAGCAGTCAAGGGGTGGGATCTGAAGCTTTCTTT. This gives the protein CASSQGVGSEAFF.

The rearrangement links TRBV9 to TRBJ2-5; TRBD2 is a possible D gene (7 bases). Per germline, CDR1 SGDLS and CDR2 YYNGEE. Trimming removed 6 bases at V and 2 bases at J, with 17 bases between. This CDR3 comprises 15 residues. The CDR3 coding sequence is TGTGCCAGCACCGGGGGGCCGGGGCTACAAGAGACCCAGTACTTC. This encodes CASTGGPGLQETQYF.

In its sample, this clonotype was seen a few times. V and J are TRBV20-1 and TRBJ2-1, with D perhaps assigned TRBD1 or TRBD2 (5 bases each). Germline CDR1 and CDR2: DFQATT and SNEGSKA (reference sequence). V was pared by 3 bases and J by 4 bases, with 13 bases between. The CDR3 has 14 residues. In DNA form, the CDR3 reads TGCAGTGCTAGCCCGGGACCGTTGTACAATGAGCAGTTCTTC. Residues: CSASPGPLYNEQFF.

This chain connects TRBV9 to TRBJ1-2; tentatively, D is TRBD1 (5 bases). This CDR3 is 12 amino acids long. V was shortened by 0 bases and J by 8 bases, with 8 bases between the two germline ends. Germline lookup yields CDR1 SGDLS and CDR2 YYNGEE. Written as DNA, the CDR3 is TGTGCCAGCAGCGTAGGAGGGGAGGGCTACACCTTC. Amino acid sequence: CASSVGGEGYTF.

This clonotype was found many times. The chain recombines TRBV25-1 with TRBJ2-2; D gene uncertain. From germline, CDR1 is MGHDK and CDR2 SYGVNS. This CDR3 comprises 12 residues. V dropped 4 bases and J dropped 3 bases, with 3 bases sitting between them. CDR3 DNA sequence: TGTGCCAGCAGTGCTTACACCGGGGAGCTGTTTTTT. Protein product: CASSAYTGELFF.

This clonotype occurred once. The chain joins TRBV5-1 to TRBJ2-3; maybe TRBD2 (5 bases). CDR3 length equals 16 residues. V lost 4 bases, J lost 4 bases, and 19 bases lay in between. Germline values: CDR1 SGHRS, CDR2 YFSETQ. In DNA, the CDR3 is TGCGCCAGCAGCCCAACTAGTTCTACGAGGGCAGATACGCAGTATTTT. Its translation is CASSPTSSTRADTQYF.

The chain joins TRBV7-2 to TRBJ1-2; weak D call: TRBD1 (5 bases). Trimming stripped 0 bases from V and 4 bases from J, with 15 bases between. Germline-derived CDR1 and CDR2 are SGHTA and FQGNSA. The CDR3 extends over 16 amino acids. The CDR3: CASSLARAGGFYGYTF. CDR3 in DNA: TGTGCCAGCAGCTTAGCCCGAGCGGGGGGGTTCTATGGCTACACCTTC.

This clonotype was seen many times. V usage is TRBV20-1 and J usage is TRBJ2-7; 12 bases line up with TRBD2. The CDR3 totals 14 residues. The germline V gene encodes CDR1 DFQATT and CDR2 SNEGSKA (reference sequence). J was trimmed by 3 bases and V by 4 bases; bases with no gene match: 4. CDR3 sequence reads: CSATETSGSYEQYF. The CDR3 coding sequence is TGCAGTGCTACAGAGACTAGCGGGAGCTACGAGCAGTACTTC.

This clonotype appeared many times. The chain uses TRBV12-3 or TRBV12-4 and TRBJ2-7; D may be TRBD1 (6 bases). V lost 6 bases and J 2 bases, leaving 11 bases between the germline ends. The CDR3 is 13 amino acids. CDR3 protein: CASRRQEAYEQYF. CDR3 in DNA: TGTGCCAGCAGGAGACAGGAGGCCTACGAGCAGTACTTC.

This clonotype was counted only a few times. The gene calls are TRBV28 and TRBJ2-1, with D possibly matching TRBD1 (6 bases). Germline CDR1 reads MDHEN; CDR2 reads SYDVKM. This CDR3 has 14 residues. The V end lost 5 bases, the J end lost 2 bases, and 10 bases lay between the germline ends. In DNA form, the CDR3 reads TGTGCCAGCAGTCCCCGGACAGCCTACAATGAGCAGTTCTTC. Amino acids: CASSPRTAYNEQFF.

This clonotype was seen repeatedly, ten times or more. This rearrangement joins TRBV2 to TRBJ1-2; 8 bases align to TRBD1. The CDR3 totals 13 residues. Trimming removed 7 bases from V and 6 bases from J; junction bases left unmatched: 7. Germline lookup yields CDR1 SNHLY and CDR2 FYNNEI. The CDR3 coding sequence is TGTGCCAGCACTGGACAGGGATCTGATGGCTACACCTTC. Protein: CASTGQGSDGYTF. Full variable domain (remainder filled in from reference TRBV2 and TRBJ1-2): EPEVTQTPSHQVTQMGQEVILRCVPISNHLYFYWYRQILGQKVEFLVSFYNNEISEKSEIFDDQFSVERPDGSNFTLKIRSTKLEDSAMYFCASTGQGSDGYTFGSGTRLTVV.

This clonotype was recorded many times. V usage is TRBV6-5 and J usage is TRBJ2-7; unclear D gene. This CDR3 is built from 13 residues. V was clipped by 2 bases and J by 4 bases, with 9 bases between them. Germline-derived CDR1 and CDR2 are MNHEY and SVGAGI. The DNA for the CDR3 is TGTGCCAGCAGTTACAGCACTACTTACGAGCAGTACTTC. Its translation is CASSYSTTYEQYF.

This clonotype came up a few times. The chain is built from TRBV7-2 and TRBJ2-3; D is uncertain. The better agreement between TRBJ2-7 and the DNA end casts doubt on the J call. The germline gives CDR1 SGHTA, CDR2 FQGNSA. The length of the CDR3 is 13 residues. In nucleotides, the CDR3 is TGTGCCAGCAAGGTAGGGCCGGTTTACGAGCAGTACTTC. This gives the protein CASKVGPVYEQYF.

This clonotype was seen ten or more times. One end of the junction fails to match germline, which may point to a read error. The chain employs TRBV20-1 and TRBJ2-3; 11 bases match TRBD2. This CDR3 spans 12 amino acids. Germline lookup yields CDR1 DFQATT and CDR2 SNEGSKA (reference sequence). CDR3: CSARTSGMLSLF. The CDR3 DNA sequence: TGCAGTGCTAGGACTAGCGGGATGTTGTCCCTCTTT.